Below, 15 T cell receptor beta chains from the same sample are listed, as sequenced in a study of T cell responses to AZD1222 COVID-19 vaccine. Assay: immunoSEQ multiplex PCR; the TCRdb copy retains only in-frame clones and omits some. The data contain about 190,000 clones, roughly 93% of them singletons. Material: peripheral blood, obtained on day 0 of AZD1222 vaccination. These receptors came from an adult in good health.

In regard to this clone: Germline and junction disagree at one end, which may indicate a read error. CDR3 nucleotide sequence: TGTGCCAGCAGGGAAGCGACTAGCGGGAGATTTACCGGGGAGCTGTTTTTT. It yields the protein CASREATSGRFTGELFF. The rearrangement uses TRBV6-1 and TRBJ2-2; 12 nucleotides align to TRBD2. The CDR3 covers 17 residues. Germline V gene data show CDR1 as MNHNS and CDR2 as SASEGT.

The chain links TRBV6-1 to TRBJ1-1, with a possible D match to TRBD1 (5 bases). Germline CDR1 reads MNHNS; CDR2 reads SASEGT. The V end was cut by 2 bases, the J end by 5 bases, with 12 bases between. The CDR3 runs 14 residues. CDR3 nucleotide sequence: TGTGCCAGCAGTGAACTTCGCTGGGGGACTGAAGCTTTCTTT. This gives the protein CASSELRWGTEAFF.

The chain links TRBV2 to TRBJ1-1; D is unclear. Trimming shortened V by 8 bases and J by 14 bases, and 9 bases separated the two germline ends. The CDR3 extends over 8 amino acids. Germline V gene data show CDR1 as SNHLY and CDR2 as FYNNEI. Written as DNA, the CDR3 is TGTGCCAGCGTGGAAGAGTTCTTT. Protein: CASVEEFF.

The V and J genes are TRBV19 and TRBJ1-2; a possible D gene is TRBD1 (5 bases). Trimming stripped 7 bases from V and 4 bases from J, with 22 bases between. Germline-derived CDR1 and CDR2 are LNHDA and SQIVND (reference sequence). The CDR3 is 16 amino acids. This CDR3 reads CASTLLGGSALYGYTF. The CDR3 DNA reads TGTGCCAGTACCCTCTTGGGGGGGTCGGCCCTCTATGGCTACACCTTC. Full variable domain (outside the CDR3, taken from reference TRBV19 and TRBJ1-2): DGGITQSPKYLFRKEGQNVTLSCEQNLNHDAMYWYRQDPGQGLRLIYYSQIVNDFQKGDIAEGYSVSREKKESFPLTVTSAQKNPTAFYLCASTLLGGSALYGYTFGSGTRLTVV.

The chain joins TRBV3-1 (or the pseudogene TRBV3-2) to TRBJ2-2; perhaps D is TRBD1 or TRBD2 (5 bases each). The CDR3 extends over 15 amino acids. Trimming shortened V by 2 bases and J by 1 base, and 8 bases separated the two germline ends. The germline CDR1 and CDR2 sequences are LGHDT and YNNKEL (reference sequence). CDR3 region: CASSQHGGNTGELFF. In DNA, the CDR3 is TGTGCCAGCAGCCAACATGGGGGGAACACCGGGGAGCTGTTTTTT.

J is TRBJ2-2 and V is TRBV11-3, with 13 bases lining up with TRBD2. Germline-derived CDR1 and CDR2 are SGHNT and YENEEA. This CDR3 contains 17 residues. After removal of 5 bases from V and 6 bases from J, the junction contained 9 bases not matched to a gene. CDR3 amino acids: CASSPGTSGTSSGELFF. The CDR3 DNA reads TGTGCCAGCAGCCCCGGGACTAGCGGGACGAGTTCCGGGGAGCTGTTTTTT.

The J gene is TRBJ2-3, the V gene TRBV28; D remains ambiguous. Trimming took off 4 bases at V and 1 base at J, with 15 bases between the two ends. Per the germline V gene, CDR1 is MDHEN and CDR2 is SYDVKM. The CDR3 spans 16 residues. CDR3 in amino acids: CASSSPGRSGTDTQYF. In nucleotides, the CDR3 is TGTGCCAGCAGTTCCCCTGGTCGGAGCGGCACAGATACGCAGTATTTT.

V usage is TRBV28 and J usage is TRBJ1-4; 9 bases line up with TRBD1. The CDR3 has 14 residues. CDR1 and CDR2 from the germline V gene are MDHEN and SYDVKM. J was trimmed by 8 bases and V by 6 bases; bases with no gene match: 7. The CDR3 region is CASSKQGAGEKLFF. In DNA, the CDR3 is TGTGCCAGCAGCAAACAGGGGGCAGGGGAAAAACTGTTTTTT.

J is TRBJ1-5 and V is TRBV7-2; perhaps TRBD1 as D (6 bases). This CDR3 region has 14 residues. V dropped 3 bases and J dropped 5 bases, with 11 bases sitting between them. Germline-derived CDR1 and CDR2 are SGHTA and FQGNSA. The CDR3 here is CASSFQGQDQPQHF. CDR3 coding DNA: TGTGCCAGCAGCTTTCAGGGGCAGGATCAGCCCCAGCATTTT. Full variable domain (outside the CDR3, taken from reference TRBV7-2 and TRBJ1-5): GAGVSQSPSNKVTEKGKDVELRCDPISGHTALYWYRQSLGQGLEFLIYFQGNSAPDKSGLPSDRFSAERTGGSVSTLTIQRTQQEDSAVYLCASSFQGQDQPQHFGDGTRLSIL.

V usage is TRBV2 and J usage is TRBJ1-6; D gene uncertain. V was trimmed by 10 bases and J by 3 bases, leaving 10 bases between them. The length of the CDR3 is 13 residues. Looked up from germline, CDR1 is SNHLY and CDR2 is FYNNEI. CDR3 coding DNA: TGTGCCACCGCGAGAGGCTATAATTCACCCCTCCACTTT. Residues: CATARGYNSPLHF. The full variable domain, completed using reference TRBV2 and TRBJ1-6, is EPEVTQTPSHQVTQMGQEVILRCVPISNHLYFYWYRQILGQKVEFLVSFYNNEISEKSEIFDDQFSVERPDGSNFTLKIRSTKLEDSAMYFCATARGYNSPLHFGNGTRLTVT.

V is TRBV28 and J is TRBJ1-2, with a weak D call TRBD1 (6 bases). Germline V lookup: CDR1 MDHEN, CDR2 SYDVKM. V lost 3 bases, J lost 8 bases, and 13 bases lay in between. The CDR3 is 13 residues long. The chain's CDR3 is CASSFLQGRGYTF. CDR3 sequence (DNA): TGTGCCAGCAGTTTTTTGCAGGGGCGGGGCTACACCTTC.

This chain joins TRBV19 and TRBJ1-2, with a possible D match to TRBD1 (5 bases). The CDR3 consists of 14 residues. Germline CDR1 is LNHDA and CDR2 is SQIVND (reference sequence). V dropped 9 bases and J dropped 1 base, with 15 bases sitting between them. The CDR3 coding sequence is TGTGCCAGCACCCGGGACCCCTTTAACTATGGCTACACCTTC. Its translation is CASTRDPFNYGYTF.

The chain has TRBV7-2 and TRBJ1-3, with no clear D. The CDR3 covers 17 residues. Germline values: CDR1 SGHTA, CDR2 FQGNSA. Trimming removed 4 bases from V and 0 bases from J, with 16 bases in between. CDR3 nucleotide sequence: TGTGCCAGCAGCTCCCTCGGAGGGCAGTACTCTGGAAACACCATATATTTT. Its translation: CASSSLGGQYSGNTIYF.

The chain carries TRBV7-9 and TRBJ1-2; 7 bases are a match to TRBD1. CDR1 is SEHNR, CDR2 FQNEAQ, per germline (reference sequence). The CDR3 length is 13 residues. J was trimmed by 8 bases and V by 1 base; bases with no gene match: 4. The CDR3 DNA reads TGTGCCAGCAGCTTAGGTCCGACAGGGGGCTACACCTTC. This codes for CASSLGPTGGYTF.

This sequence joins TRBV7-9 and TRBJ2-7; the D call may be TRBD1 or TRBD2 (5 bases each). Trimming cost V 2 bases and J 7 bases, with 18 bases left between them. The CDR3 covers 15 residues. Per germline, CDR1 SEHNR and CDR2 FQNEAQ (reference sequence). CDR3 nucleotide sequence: TGTGCCAGCAGCTTATTAGGGAGTACAGGAGTGGAGCAGTACTTC. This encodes CASSLLGSTGVEQYF. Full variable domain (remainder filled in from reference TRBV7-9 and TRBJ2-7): DTGVSQNPRHKITKRGQNVTFRCDPISEHNRLYWYRQTLGQGPEFLTYFQNEAQLEKSRLLSDRFSAERPKGSFSTLEIQRTEQGDSAMYLCASSLLGSTGVEQYFGPGTRLTVT.